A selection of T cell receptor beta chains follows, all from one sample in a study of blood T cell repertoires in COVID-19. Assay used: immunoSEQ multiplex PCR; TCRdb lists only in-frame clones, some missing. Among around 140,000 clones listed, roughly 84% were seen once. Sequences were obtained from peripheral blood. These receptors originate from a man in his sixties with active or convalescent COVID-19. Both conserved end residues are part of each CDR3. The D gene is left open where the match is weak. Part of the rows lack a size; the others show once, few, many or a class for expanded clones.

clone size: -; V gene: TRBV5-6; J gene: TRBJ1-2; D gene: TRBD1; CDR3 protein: CASSLGQGVGYGYTF; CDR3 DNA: TGTGCCAGCAGCTTGGGACAGGGTGTGGGCTATGGCTACACCTTC
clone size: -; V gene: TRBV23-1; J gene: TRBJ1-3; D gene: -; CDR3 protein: CASSQSKCRDSSGNTIYF; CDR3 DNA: TGCGCCAGCAGTCAATCAAAATGTCGCGACAGCTCTGGAAACACCATATATTTT
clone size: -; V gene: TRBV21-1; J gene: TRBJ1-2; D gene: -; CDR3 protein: CASSKAGGSNYGYTF; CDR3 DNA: TGTGCCAGCAGCAAAGCGGGGGGAAGTAACTATGGCTACACCTTC
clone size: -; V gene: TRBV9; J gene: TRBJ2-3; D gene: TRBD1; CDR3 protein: CASSVAAGGDKTDTQYF; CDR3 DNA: TGTGCCAGCAGCGTAGCGGCAGGGGGAGATAAAACAGATACGCAGTATTTT
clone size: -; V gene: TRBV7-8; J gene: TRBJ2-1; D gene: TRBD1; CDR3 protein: CASSGGQGFYNEQFF; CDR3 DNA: TGTGCCAGCAGCGGGGGACAGGGGTTTTACAATGAGCAGTTCTTC
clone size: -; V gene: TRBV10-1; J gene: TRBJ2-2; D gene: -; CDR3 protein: CASSGGYTGELFF; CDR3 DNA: TGCGCCAGCAGTGGCGGGTACACCGGGGAGCTGTTTTTT
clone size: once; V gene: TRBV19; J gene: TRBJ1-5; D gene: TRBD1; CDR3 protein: CASSMGLTGPNQPQHF; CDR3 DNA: TGTGCCAGTAGTATGGGACTGACAGGGCCCAATCAGCCCCAGCATTTT
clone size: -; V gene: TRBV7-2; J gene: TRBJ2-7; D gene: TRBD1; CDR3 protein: CASSGTGGSQGEQYF; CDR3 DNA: TGTGCCAGCAGCGGGACAGGGGGCTCCCAGGGGGAGCAGTACTTC
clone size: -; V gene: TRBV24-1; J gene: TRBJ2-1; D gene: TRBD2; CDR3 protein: CATRGLGTSHRNEQFF; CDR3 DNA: TGTGCCACCAGGGGATTGGGGACTAGTCATCGGAATGAGCAGTTCTTC
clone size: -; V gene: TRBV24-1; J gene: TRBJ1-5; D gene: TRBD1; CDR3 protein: CATSDPDRGGDQPQHF; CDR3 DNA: TGTGCCACCAGTGATCCTGACAGGGGAGGAGATCAGCCCCAGCATTTT
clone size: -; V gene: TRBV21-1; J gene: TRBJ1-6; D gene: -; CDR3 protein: CAIRDRRSSPLHF; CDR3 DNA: TGTGCCATACGAGACAGGCGTAGTTCACCCCTCCACTTT
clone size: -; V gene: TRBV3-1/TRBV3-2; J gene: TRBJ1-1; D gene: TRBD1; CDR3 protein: CASSRLGEGGWNTEAFF; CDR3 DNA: TGTGCCAGCAGCCGCCTCGGCGAAGGGGGCTGGAACACTGAAGCTTTCTTT
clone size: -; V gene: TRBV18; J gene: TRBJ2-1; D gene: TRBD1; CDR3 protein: CASSPRTGGNNEQFF; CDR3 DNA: TGTGCCAGCTCACCTCGGACAGGGGGGAACAATGAGCAGTTCTTC
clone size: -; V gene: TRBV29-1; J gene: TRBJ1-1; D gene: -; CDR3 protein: CSVEDLGGGTEAFF; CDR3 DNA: TGCAGCGTTGAAGATCTCGGAGGTGGGACTGAAGCTTTCTTT
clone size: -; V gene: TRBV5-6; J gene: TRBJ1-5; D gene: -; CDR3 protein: CASSLNPGVEPQHF; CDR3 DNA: TGTGCCAGCAGCTTGAATCCCGGGGTTGAGCCCCAGCATTTT
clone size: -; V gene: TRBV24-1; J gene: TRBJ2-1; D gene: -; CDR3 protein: CATSDSWAAEQFF; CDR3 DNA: TGTGCCACCAGTGATTCTTGGGCAGCTGAGCAGTTCTTC